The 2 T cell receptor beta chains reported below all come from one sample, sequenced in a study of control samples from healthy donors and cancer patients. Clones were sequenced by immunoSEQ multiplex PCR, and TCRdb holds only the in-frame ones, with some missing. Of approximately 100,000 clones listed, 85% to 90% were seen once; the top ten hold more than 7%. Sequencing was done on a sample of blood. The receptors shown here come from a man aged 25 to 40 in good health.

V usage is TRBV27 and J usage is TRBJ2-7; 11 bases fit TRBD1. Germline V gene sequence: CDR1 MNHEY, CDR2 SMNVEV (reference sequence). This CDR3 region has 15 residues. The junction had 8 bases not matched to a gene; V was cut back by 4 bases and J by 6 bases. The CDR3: CASSWGGQGVVEQYF. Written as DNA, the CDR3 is TGTGCCAGCAGTTGGGGGGGACAGGGGGTGGTCGAGCAGTACTTC.

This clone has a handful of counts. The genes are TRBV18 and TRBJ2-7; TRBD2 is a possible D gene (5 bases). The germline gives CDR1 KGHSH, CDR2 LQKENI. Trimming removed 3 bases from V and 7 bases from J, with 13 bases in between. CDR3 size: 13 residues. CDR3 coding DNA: TGTGCCAGCTCACCTGCGGATCGGGGTGAGCAGTACTTC. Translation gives CASSPADRGEQYF.